These 24 T cell receptor beta chains came from one sample sequenced in a study of blood T cell repertoires in COVID-19. Clones were read by immunoSEQ multiplex PCR, and TCRdb kept only the in-frame ones, dropping some. The data contain 60,000 to 75,000 clones, under 90% of them singletons. The sample was peripheral blood. The origin of the receptors is a human donor in a cohort sampled during active COVID-19.

This chain links TRBV4-3 with TRBJ2-1; 10 bases map to TRBD2. The CDR3 loop spans 15 amino acids. Germline CDR1 and CDR2: LGHNA and YSLEER. V dropped 0 bases and J dropped 9; count of bases not matched to a gene: 5. The CDR3 DNA is TGCGCCAGCAGCCAAGATATAGCGGGGGGTTCTGAGCAGTTCTTC. Amino acids: CASSQDIAGGSEQFF.

There are a few counts of this clone. The chain uses TRBV30 and TRBJ1-5; 9 bases line up with TRBD1. Germline-derived CDR1 and CDR2 are GTSNPN and SVGIG (reference sequence). The ends lost 3 bases at V and 5 bases at J; junction bases unmatched: 5. The CDR3 is 14 residues long. For the CDR3, the DNA is TGTGCCTGGAGCCCGGGACAGGGTGATCAGCCCCAGCATTTT. It yields the protein CAWSPGQGDQPQHF. The full variable domain, with the rest looked up from reference TRBV30 and TRBJ1-5, is SQTIHQWPATLVQPVGSPLSLECTVEGTSNPNLYWYRQAAGRGLQLLFYSVGIGQISSEVPQNLSASRPQDRQFILSSKKLLLSDSGFYLCAWSPGQGDQPQHFGDGTRLSIL.

V gene TRBV7-9 combines with J gene TRBJ2-1; no clear D gene. This CDR3 is 17 amino acids long. Per germline, CDR1 SEHNR and CDR2 FQNEAQ (reference sequence). V shed 1 base and J shed 0 bases, with 13 bases lying between them. For the CDR3, the DNA is TGTGCCAGCAGCTTAGGTGGCGGCCCGAGCTCCTACAATGAGCAGTTCTTC. Its translation: CASSLGGGPSSYNEQFF.

The chain recombines TRBV13 with TRBJ2-1, with TRBD2 as a possible D gene (7 bases). CDR3 size: 14 residues. V lost 7 bases, J lost 6 bases, and 16 bases lay in between. In germline, CDR1 is PRHDT, CDR2 FYEKMQ (reference sequence). The CDR3 DNA reads TGTGCCAGCATAGGGGAGGGGGGAGGCAATGAGCAGTTCTTC. Encoded protein: CASIGEGGGNEQFF.

V is TRBV6-2 or TRBV6-3 and J is TRBJ2-4; D unresolved. Germline CDR1 reads MNHEY; CDR2 reads SVGEGT. The CDR3 extends over 16 amino acids. Trimming shortened V by 4 bases and J by 1 base, and 14 bases separated the two germline ends. CDR3 loop: CASSSYDTAAKNIQYF. CDR3 in DNA: TGTGCCAGCAGTTCCTACGACACCGCTGCCAAAAACATTCAGTACTTC.

V usage is TRBV30 and J usage is TRBJ2-7; 7 positions agree with TRBD2. V lost 0 bases and J lost 2; bases outside the gene matches: 13. The CDR3 spans 17 residues. Germline CDR1 and CDR2: GTSNPN and SVGIG (reference sequence). CDR3 sequence: CAWSVPPRLARTYEQYF. Here the CDR3 DNA reads TGTGCCTGGAGTGTACCGCCCAGACTAGCACGTACCTACGAGCAGTACTTC.

V usage is TRBV7-9 and J usage is TRBJ1-1, with 7 bases aligning to TRBD1. There are 13 residues in the CDR3. Germline V gene data show CDR1 as SEHNR and CDR2 as FQNEAQ (reference sequence). Trimming at V came to 6 bases and at J to 0 bases, leaving 1 base not matched to a gene. CDR3 in amino acids: CASRGGLNTEAFF. CDR3 bases: TGTGCCAGCAGAGGGGGCTTGAACACTGAAGCTTTCTTT.

This clone was observed once. The rearrangement links TRBV6-5 to TRBJ2-7; D is perhaps TRBD2 (5 bases). CDR3 length: 13 residues. Per germline, CDR1 MNHEY and CDR2 SVGAGI. The ends were cut back, 9 bases at V and 3 bases at J, with 15 bases in the middle. The chain's CDR3 is CASTGLWNYEQYF. CDR3 sequence (DNA): TGTGCCAGTACCGGACTCTGGAACTACGAGCAGTACTTC.

J is TRBJ2-1 and V is TRBV9, with TRBD2 matching over 12 bases. The CDR3 loop spans 14 amino acids. Per the germline V gene, CDR1 is SGDLS and CDR2 is YYNGEE. The V and J ends lost 4 bases and 7 bases, in that order; junction bases with no gene match: 3. The DNA of the CDR3 is TGTGCCAGCAGCCCGACTAGCGGGAGTAATGAGCAGTTCTTC. As protein: CASSPTSGSNEQFF.

The rearrangement joins TRBV2 to TRBJ1-3; no definite D call. The CDR3 spans 12 residues. The V gene's germline CDR1 is SNHLY and CDR2 FYNNEI. Trimming stripped 8 bases from V and 16 bases from J, with 21 bases between. CDR3 residues: CASSPQRDGSYF. The CDR3 nucleotides are TGTGCCAGCTCCCCCCAAAGAGATGGTTCGTATTTT.

CDR3 bases: TGTGCCAGCAGCCGTTACCGGGACAGGGTCGACCAGTACTTC. This codes for CASSRYRDRVDQYF. The V gene is TRBV7-8, the J gene TRBJ2-7; TRBD1 matches at 9 bases. With V trimmed by 5 bases and J by 10 bases, 12 bases remained unmatched. Germline values: CDR1 SGHVS, CDR2 FQNEAQ. The CDR3 consists of 14 residues.

The rearrangement uses TRBV19 and TRBJ2-3, with TRBD1 as a possible D gene (6 bases). With 3 bases removed from V and 2 bases from J, the gap between germline ends came to 15 bases. The length of the CDR3 is 16 residues. Germline V lookup: CDR1 LNHDA, CDR2 SQIVND (reference sequence). In DNA form, the CDR3 reads TGTGCCAGTAGTATCTACCGGACAGACTACACAGATACGCAGTATTTT. Its translation is CASSIYRTDYTDTQYF.

In this sample, this clone turned up once. The V and J genes are TRBV28 and TRBJ1-6; D gene uncertain. The germline CDR1 and CDR2 sequences are MDHEN and SYDVKM. Trimming removed 2 bases from V and 1 base from J, with 9 bases in between. The CDR3 spans 16 residues. CDR3 bases: TGTGCCAGCAGTTTAGGCCCCCCTTCCTATAATTCACCCCTCCACTTT. Residues: CASSLGPPSYNSPLHF.

This clone was picked up one time. V usage is TRBV7-2 and J usage is TRBJ1-2, with 7 positions matching TRBD1. The CDR3 loop spans 15 amino acids. Germline values: CDR1 SGHTA, CDR2 FQGNSA. The V gene end was trimmed by 3 bases and the J gene end by 1 base; junction bases not matched to a gene: 5. The CDR3 DNA reads as TGTGCCAGCAGCTTGTCAACAGGGGATAACTATGGCTACACCTTC. This gives the protein CASSLSTGDNYGYTF.

The chain joins TRBV7-9 to TRBJ2-7; maybe TRBD1 (5 bases). The CDR3 covers 14 residues. CDR1 is SEHNR, CDR2 FQNEAQ, per germline (reference sequence). V was shortened by 0 bases and J by 8 bases, with 14 bases between the two germline ends. The chain's CDR3 is CASSLAGAAKKQYF. As DNA, the CDR3 is TGTGCCAGCAGCTTAGCTGGGGCCGCAAAGAAGCAGTACTTC.

The sample holds one count of this clone. The chain has TRBV19 and TRBJ1-1; 9 bases agree with TRBD1. Germline V gene lookup returns CDR1 LNHDA and CDR2 SQIVND (reference sequence). The CDR3 has 16 residues. Unmatched junction bases numbered 13, after V lost 6 bases and J lost 5 bases. CDR3 DNA: TGTGCCAGTAGCTACATTCCCGGGACAGGGCAAACTGAAGCTTTCTTT. Protein product: CASSYIPGTGQTEAFF.

The chain has TRBV4-3 and TRBJ2-7; the D gene is possibly TRBD2 (5 bases). Trimming removed 0 bases from V and 5 bases from J, with 14 bases in between. This CDR3 spans 15 amino acids. CDR1 is LGHNA, CDR2 YSLEER, per germline. CDR3 sequence: CASSQDRGWGNEQYF. DNA of the CDR3: TGCGCCAGCAGCCAAGATCGAGGGTGGGGAAACGAGCAGTACTTC.

This clone occurred a few times. The chain has TRBV20-1 and TRBJ2-1, with 9 bases identical to TRBD1. The germline gives CDR1 DFQATT, CDR2 SNEGSKA (reference sequence). The V gene end was trimmed by 3 bases and the J gene end by 7 bases; junction bases not matched to a gene: 13. The CDR3 runs to 16 residues. The CDR3 loop is CSASDRQGVRYNEQFF. The CDR3 DNA reads as TGCAGTGCTAGTGACCGACAGGGGGTTAGGTATAATGAGCAGTTCTTC.

As DNA, the CDR3 is TGTGCCAGCAGTGACGGGGGGGGCACAGATACGCAGTATTTT. This encodes CASSDGGGTDTQYF. V and J are TRBV6-4 and TRBJ2-3, with 7 bases identical to TRBD2. Germline lookup yields CDR1 MRHNA and CDR2 SNTAGT. With V trimmed by 2 bases and J by 1 base, 0 bases remained unmatched. The CDR3 has 14 residues.

The chain uses TRBV29-1 and TRBJ2-7; a weak D match, TRBD2 (6 bases). Germline lookup yields CDR1 SQVTM and CDR2 ANQGSEA. Trimming removed 4 bases at V and 3 bases at J, with 13 bases between. CDR3 size: 13 residues. CDR3: CSVVGDGGYEQYF. CDR3 coding DNA: TGCAGCGTTGTCGGGGACGGGGGCTACGAGCAGTACTTC.

This sequence joins TRBV5-6 and TRBJ1-2; no reliable D call. Germline V lookup: CDR1 SGHDT, CDR2 YYEEEE. The CDR3 loop spans 11 amino acids. V was cut by 2 bases and J by 6 bases, with 5 bases left in between. CDR3 in amino acids: CASSFSHGYTF. In DNA, the CDR3 is TGTGCCAGCAGCTTCTCTCATGGCTACACCTTC.

The gene calls are TRBV2 and TRBJ2-7, with D hard to call. CDR3 size: 11 residues. Germline V gene data show CDR1 as SNHLY and CDR2 as FYNNEI. V dropped 4 bases and J dropped 3 bases, with 4 bases sitting between them. CDR3 coding DNA: TGTGCCAGCAGTGCACACTACGAGCAGTACTTC. Translation gives CASSAHYEQYF.

The CDR3 sequence: CASSQSRQGSNTGELFF. CDR3 DNA: TGCGCCAGCAGTCAATCGCGGCAGGGCTCGAACACCGGGGAGCTGTTTTTT. J is TRBJ2-2 and V is TRBV23-1, with D perhaps TRBD1 (5 bases). TRBV23-1 is an ORF, with its function uncertain. This CDR3 spans 17 amino acids. Trimming stripped 0 bases from V and 0 bases from J, with 11 bases between.

This clone was seen only once. The chain has TRBV5-1 and TRBJ2-5; 9 nucleotides align to TRBD2. Germline lookup yields CDR1 SGHRS and CDR2 YFSETQ. The CDR3 runs 16 residues. J lost 2 bases, V lost 0 bases, and 5 bases had no gene match. CDR3 in amino acids: CASSLGGAGGQETQYF. CDR3 bases: TGCGCCAGCAGCTTGGGAGGAGCGGGGGGTCAAGAGACCCAGTACTTC.